These 6 T cell receptor beta chains share one sample of origin, sequenced in a study of blood T cell repertoires in COVID-19. Assay: immunoSEQ multiplex PCR; the TCRdb copy retains only in-frame clones and omits some. The sample yields around 84,000 clones, 78% seen once. The sequenced material came from peripheral blood. These receptors all come from a man aged 60 to 69 with COVID-19, enrolled during active disease.

The rearrangement uses TRBV15 and TRBJ2-7; 7 nucleotides agree with TRBD1. Germline trimming cut 2 bases from V and 3 bases from J; bases unmatched to any gene: 4. Per germline, CDR1 LNHNV and CDR2 YYDKDF (reference sequence). The CDR3 is made up of 14 amino acids. In DNA, the CDR3 is TGTGCCACCAGCAGAACCTGGGACAGCTACGAGCAGTACTTC. This sequence encodes CATSRTWDSYEQYF.

This chain joins TRBV27 and TRBJ1-1; TRBD1 matches at 9 bases. The CDR3 is 13 amino acids. Germline values: CDR1 MNHEY, CDR2 SMNVEV (reference sequence). V gave up 8 bases and J gave up 4 bases; unmatched junction bases: 5. For the CDR3, the DNA is TGTGCCAGCGGGACAGGGAGGAGCACTGAAGCTTTCTTT. Translation gives CASGTGRSTEAFF.

This clone was counted at least ten times. V is TRBV2 and J is TRBJ1-3; D is unresolved. Germline assignment: CDR1 SNHLY and CDR2 FYNNEI. The CDR3 runs to 15 residues. V lost 6 bases and J lost 2, with 14 bases in between. CDR3 coding DNA: TGTGCCAGCAGCTCGAACCCTCCGGCTGGAAACACCATATATTTT. Encoded protein: CASSSNPPAGNTIYF.

The rearrangement uses TRBV5-1 and TRBJ2-1; TRBD2 is a possible D gene (5 bases). Germline V gene data show CDR1 as SGHRS and CDR2 as YFSETQ. Trimming left V 0 bases short and J 4 bases short, with 14 bases between. CDR3 length: 16 amino acids. The DNA of the CDR3 is TGCGCCAGCAGCTTGGAACATCTAGGAGGATACAATGAGCAGTTCTTC. As protein: CASSLEHLGGYNEQFF.

The chain joins TRBV24-1 to TRBJ1-5; 9 nucleotides line up with TRBD1. Trimming took 3 bases from V and 4 from J; bases not matched to a gene: 3. The germline V gene encodes CDR1 KGHDR and CDR2 SFDVKD. The CDR3 sequence is 15 residues long. CDR3 DNA sequence: TGTGCCACCAGTGATCCAGGGACAGGGAATCAGCCCCAGCATTTT. It specifies CATSDPGTGNQPQHF.

This chain joins TRBV11-3 and TRBJ1-3, with a weak D call TRBD1 (5 bases). Germline CDR1 is SGHNT and CDR2 is YENEEA. Trimming took 5 bases from V and 4 from J, leaving 9 bases between them. The CDR3 contains 13 residues. In nucleotides, the CDR3 is TGTGCCAGCAGCCGGGGGGTAGGAAACACCATATATTTT. Residues: CASSRGVGNTIYF.